The sequence of this T cell receptor beta chain was determined in a study of early T cells in non-severe SARS-CoV-2 infection. Looking at the study overall: Bulk RNA from unsorted whole blood was sequenced; chains were unpaired.

TCRdb re-derived calls from the 5' RACE reads in MiXCR, one entry per CDR3 protein. The sample yields 95,000 to 150,000 distinct CDR3 sequences, more than 13% seen once. This clonotype came up many times. Trimming cost V 6 bases and J 9 bases, with 11 bases left between them. This CDR3 spans 12 amino acids. Material for sequencing was whole blood. The receptor comes from an adult who was a healthcare worker with PCR-confirmed SARS-CoV-2 infection or an uninfected control (not recorded which). The V gene is TRBV12-3 or TRBV12-4, the J gene TRBJ2-2; no clear D. CDR3 sequence: CASSQRFWELFF. For the CDR3, the DNA is TGTGCCAGCAGCCAGAGATTCTGGGAGCTGTTTTTT.